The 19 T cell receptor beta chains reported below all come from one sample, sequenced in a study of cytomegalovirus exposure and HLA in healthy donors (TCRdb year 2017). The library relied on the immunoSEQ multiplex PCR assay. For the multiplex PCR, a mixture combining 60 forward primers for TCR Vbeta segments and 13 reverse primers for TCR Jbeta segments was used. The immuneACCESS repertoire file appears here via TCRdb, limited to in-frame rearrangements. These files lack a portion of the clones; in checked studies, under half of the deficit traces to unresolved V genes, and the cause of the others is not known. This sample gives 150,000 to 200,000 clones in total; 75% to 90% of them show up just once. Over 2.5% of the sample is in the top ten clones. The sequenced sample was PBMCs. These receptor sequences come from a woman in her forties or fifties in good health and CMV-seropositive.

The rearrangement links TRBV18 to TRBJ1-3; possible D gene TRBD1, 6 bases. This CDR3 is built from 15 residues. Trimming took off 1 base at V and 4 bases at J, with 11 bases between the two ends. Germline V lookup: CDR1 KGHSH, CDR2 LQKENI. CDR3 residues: CASSPRQGSGNTIYF. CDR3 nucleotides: TGTGCCAGCTCACCACGGCAGGGGTCGGGAAACACCATATATTTT.

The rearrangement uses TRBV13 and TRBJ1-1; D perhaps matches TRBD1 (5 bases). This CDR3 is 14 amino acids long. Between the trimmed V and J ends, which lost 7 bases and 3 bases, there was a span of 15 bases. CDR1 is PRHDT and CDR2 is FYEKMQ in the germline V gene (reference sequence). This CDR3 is CASTRTGGHTEAFF. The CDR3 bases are TGTGCCAGCACCCGAACAGGCGGACACACTGAAGCTTTCTTT.

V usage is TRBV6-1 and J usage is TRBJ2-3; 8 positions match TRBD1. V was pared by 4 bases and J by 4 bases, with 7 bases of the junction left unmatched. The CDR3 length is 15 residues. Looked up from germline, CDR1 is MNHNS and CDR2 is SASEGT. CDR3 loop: CASSASGQGADTQYF. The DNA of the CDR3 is TGTGCCAGCAGTGCCTCTGGACAGGGAGCAGATACGCAGTATTTT.

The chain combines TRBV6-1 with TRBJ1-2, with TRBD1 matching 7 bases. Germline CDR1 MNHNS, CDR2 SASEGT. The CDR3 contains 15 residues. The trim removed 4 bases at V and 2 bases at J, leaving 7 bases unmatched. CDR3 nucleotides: TGTGCCAGCAGTGCCCAACAGACAGGGAACTATGGCTACACCTTC. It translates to CASSAQQTGNYGYTF.

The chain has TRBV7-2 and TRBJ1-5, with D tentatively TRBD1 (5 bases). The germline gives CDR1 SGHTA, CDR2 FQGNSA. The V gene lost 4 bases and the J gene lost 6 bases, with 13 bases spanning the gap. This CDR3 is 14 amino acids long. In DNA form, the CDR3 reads TGTGCCAGCAGCTCCGTAAGGGGTAGTCAGCCCCAGCATTTT. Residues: CASSSVRGSQPQHF.

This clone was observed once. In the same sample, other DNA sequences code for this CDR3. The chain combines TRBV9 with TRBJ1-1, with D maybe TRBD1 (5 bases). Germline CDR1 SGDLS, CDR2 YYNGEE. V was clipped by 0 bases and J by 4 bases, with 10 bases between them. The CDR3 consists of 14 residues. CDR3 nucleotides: TGTGCCAGCAGCGTAGGGGGGGGAGTCACTGAAGCTTTCTTT. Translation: CASSVGGGVTEAFF. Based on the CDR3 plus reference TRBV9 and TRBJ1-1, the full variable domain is DSGVTQTPKHLITATGQRVTLRCSPRSGDLSVYWYQQSLDQGLQFLIQYYNGEERAKGNILERFSAQQFPDLHSELNLSSLELGDSALYFCASSVGGGVTEAFFGQGTRLTVV.

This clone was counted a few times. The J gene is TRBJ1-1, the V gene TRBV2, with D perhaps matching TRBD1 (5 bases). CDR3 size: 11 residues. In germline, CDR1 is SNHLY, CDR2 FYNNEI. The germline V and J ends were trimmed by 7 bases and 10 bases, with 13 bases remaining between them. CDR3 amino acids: CASNPGLGAFF. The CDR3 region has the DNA TGTGCCAGCAACCCGGGACTGGGAGCTTTCTTT.

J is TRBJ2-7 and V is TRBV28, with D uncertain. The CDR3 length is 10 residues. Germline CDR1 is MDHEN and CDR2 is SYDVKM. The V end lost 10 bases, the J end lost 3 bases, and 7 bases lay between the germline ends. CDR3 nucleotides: TGTGCCACTTTAGACTACGAGCAGTACTTC. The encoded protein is CATLDYEQYF.

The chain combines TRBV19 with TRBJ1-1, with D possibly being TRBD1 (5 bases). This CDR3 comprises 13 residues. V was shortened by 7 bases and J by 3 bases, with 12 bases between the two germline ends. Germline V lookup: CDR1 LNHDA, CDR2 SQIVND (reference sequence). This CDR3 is CASKSGRDTEAFF. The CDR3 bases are TGTGCCAGTAAGTCGGGCAGGGACACTGAAGCTTTCTTT.

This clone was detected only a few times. This chain's CDR3 is CASSGGTSGHEQFF. Here the CDR3 DNA reads TGTGCCAGCAGCGGGGGGACTAGCGGACATGAGCAGTTCTTC. The rearrangement uses TRBV7-3 and TRBJ2-1; 11 bases map to TRBD2. Trimming cost V 5 bases and J 8 bases; bases outside gene matches: 5. CDR1 and CDR2 (germline): SGHTA, FQGTGA. The CDR3 is 14 residues long.

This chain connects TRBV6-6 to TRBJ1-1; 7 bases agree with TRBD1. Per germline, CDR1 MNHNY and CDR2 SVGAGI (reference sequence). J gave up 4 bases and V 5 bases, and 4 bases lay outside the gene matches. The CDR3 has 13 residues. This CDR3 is CASSNRGGTEAFF. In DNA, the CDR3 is TGTGCCAGCAGTAACAGGGGTGGCACTGAAGCTTTCTTT.

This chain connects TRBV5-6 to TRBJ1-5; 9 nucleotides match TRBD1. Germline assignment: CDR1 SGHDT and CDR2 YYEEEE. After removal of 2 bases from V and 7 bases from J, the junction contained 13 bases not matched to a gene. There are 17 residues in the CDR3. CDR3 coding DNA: TGTGCCAGCAGCTTAGCCTCCTTCGGACAGGGGAGGCAGCCCCAGCATTTT. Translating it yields CASSLASFGQGRQPQHF.

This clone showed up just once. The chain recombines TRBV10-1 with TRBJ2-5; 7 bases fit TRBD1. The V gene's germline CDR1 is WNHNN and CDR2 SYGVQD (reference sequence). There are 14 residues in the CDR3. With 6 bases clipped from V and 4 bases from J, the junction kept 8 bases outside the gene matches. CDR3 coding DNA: TGCGCCAGCAGCCCCGACAGGGAGTCAGAGACCCAGTACTTC. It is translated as CASSPDRESETQYF.

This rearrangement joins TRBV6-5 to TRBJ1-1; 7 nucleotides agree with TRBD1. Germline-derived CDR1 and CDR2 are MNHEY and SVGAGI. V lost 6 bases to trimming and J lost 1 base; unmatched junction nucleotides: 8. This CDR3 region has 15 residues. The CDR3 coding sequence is TGTGCCAGCAGCAAGGACAGGCCGGAGAACACTGAAGCTTTCTTT. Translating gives CASSKDRPENTEAFF.

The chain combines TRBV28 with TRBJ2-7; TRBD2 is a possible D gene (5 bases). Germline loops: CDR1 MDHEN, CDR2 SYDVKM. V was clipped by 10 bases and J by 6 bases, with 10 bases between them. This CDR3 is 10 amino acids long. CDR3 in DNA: TGTGCCACTCTGGGAGTCGAGCAGTACTTC. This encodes CATLGVEQYF.

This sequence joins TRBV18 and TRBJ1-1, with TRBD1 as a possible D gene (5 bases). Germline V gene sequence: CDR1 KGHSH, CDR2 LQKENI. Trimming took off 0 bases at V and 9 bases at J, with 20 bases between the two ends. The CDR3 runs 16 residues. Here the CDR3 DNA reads TGTGCCAGCTCACCACCTAACCCCGTTGGGGGGACTAAAGCTTTCTTT. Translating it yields CASSPPNPVGGTKAFF.

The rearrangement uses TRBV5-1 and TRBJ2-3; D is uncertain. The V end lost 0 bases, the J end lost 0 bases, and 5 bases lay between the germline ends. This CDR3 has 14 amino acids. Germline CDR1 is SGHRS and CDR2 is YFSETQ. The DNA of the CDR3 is TGCGCCAGCAGCTTGGATTCAAGCACAGATACGCAGTATTTT. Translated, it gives CASSLDSSTDTQYF.

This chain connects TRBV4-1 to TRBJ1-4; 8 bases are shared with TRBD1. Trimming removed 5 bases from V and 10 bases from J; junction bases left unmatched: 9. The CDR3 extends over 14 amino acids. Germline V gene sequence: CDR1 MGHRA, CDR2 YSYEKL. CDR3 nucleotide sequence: TGCGCCAGCAGCTCGGACAGGGAAGAAAGAAAACTGTTTTTT. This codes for CASSSDREERKLFF.

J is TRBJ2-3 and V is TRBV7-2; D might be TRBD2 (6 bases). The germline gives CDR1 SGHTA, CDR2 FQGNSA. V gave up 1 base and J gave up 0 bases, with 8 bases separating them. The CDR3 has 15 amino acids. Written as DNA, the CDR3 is TGTGCCAGCAGCTTAGTGGCGGGGAGCACAGATACGCAGTATTTT. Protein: CASSLVAGSTDTQYF.